The entry below gives a single TCR beta chain sequence along with its context. Its antigen is unidentified. The sample is drawn from a study of CD8 T cells in ankylosing spondylitis. Study outcomes and limitations: CD8+ cells made up the disease-linked clones, which were relatively rare in peripheral blood. Existing reports had already noted some motif variants in reactive arthritis synovial fluid and blood. Clones linked to disease were reported to show significant enrichment in matched ankylosing spondylitis synovial fluid. About eight highly homologous variants made up a TCR beta motif that seemed to typify ankylosing spondylitis blood.

The authors made TCR beta libraries by quantitative 5'-RACE with molecular barcodes. TCRdb analysed the 5' RACE reads with MiXCR anew, one entry per CDR3 protein. The table lists a few hundred thousand distinct CDR3 sequences, approximately 11% of them singletons. The material sequenced was blood, either unsorted or a sorted T cell fraction (not recorded which). The clonotype originates from a male donor with ankylosing spondylitis.

The CDR3 DNA follows: TGTGCCAGCAGCTTAATAGGTGCAACTAATGAAAAACTGTTTTTT. It codes for CASSLIGATNEKLFF. The rearrangement joins TRBV7-2 to TRBJ1-4; D gene uncertain. Trimming pared 2 bases from V and 0 bases from J, leaving 7 bases between. The CDR3 consists of 15 residues. Looked up from germline, CDR1 is SGHTA and CDR2 is FQGNSA.